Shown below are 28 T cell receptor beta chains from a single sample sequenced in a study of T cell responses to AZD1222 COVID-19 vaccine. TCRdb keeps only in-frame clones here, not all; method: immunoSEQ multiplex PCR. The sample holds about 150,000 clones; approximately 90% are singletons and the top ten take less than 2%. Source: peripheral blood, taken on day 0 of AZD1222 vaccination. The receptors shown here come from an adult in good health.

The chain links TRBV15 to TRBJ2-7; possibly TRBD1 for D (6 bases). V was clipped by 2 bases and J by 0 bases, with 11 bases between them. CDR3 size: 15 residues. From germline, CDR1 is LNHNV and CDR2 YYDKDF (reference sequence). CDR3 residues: CATSRSRDTSYEQYF. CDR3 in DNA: TGTGCCACCAGCAGATCCCGGGACACCTCCTACGAGCAGTACTTC.

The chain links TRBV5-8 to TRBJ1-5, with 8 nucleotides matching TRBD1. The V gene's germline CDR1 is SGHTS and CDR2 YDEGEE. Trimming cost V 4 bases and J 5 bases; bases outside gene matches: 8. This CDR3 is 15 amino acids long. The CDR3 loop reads CASSPGQERDQPQHF. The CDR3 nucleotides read TGTGCCAGCAGCCCGGGACAGGAACGGGATCAGCCCCAGCATTTT.

In DNA, the CDR3 is TGTGCCAGCAGTTTAGGCCCCTATGGCTACACCTTC. It codes for CASSLGPYGYTF. This rearrangement joins TRBV28 to TRBJ1-2; D is uncertain. The CDR3 totals 12 residues. Germline CDR1 reads MDHEN; CDR2 reads SYDVKM. With 2 bases removed from V and 4 bases from J, the gap between germline ends came to 5 bases.

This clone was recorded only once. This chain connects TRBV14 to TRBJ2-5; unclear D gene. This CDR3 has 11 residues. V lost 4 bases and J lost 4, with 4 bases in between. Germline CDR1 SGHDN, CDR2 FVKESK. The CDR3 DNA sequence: TGTGCCAGCAGCCCGGGAGAGACCCAGTACTTC. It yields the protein CASSPGETQYF.

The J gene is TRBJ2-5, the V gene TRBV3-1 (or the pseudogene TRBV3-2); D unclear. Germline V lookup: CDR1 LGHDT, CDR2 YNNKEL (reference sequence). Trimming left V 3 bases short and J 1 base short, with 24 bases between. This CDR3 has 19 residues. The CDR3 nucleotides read TGTGCCAGCAGCCACCCCACCCCGGGTCCCCTAGAGCTCCAAGAGACCCAGTACTTC. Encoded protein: CASSHPTPGPLELQETQYF.

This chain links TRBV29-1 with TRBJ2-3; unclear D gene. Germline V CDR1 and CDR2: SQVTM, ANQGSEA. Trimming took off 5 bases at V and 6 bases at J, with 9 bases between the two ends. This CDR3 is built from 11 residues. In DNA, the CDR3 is TGCAGCGTTTTTGTCGTGGATACGCAGTATTTT. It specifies CSVFVVDTQYF.

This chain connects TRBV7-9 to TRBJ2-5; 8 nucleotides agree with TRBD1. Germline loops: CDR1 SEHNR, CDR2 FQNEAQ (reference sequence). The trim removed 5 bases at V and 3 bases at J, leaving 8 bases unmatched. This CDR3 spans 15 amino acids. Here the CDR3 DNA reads TGTGCCAGCAGCCGAGAGGACAGGGTTAAAGAGACCCAGTACTTC. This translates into CASSREDRVKETQYF.

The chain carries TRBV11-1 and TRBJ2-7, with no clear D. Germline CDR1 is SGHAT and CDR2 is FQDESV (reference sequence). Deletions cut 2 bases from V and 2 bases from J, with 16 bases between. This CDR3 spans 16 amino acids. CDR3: CASSLTSDKGAYEQYF. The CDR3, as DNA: TGTGCCAGCAGCTTAACCTCTGACAAGGGTGCCTACGAGCAGTACTTC.

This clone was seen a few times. CDR3 protein: CASTHKDRDIGYTF. The CDR3, as DNA: TGTGCCAGTACTCATAAGGACAGGGACATCGGCTACACCTTC. The chain carries TRBV19 and TRBJ1-2; 8 bases align to TRBD1. Germline V CDR1 and CDR2: LNHDA, SQIVND (reference sequence). This CDR3 region has 14 residues. Trimming cost V 7 bases and J 8 bases; bases outside gene matches: 12.

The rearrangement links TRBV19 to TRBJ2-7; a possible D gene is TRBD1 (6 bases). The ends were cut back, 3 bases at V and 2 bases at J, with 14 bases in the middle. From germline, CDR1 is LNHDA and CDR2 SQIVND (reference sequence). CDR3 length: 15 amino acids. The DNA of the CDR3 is TGTGCCAGTAGTATCTTTCCGACAGGTACCTACGAGCAGTACTTC. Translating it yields CASSIFPTGTYEQYF.

The CDR3 sequence is CAITSRTENTEAFF. As DNA, the CDR3 is TGTGCCATCACATCGAGGACGGAGAACACTGAAGCTTTCTTT. This chain connects TRBV10-3 to TRBJ1-1; D gene unclear. Deletions cut 7 bases from V and 1 base from J, with 13 bases between. The germline gives CDR1 ENHRY, CDR2 SYGVKD. CDR3 length: 14 residues.

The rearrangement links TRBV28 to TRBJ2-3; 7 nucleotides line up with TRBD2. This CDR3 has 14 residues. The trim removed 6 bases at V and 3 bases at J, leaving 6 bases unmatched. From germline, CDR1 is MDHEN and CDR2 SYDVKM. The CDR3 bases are TGTGCCAGCAGAACGGGACTAATAACAGATACGCAGTATTTT. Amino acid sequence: CASRTGLITDTQYF.

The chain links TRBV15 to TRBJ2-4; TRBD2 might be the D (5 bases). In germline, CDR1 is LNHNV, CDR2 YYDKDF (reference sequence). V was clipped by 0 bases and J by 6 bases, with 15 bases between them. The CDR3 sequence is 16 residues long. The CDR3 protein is CATSREVLPAGNIQYF. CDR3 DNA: TGTGCCACCAGCAGAGAAGTCTTACCCGCGGGAAACATTCAGTACTTC.

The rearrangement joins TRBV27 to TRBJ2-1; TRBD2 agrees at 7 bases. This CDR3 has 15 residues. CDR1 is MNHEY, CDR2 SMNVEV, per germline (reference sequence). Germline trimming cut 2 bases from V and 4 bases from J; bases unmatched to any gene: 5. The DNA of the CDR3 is TGTGCCAGCAGTTTAGGGGGGGATCTTTACAATGAGCAGTTCTTC. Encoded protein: CASSLGGDLYNEQFF.

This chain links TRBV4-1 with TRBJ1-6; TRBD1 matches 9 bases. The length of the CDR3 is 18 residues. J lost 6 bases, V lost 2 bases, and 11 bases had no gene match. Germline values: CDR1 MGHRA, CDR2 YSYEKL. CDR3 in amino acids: CASSQYRTGGDVNSPLHF. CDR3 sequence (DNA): TGCGCCAGCAGCCAATACCGTACAGGGGGCGACGTTAATTCACCCCTCCACTTT.

The DNA of the CDR3 is TGTGCCAGCAGTTCTTGGACAGGGGGTATGCATTCACCCCTCCACTTT. Protein sequence: CASSSWTGGMHSPLHF. V usage is TRBV27 and J usage is TRBJ1-6, with 10 positions matching TRBD1. Germline V CDR1 and CDR2: MNHEY, SMNVEV (reference sequence). Losses at the gene ends were 4 bases for V and 8 bases for J; bases not matched to a gene: 8. The CDR3 totals 16 residues.

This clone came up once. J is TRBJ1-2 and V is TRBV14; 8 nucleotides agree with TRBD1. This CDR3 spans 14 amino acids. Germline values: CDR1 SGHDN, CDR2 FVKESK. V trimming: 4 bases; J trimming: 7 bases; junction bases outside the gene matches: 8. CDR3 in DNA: TGTGCCAGCAGCCCGACCGGGACAGGATTTGGCTACACCTTC. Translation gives CASSPTGTGFGYTF.

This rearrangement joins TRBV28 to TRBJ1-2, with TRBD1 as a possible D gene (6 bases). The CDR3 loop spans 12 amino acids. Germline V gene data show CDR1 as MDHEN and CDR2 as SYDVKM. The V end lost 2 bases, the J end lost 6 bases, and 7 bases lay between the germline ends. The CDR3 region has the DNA TGTGCCAGCAGTTTAGGGGGCAATGGCTACACCTTC. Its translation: CASSLGGNGYTF.

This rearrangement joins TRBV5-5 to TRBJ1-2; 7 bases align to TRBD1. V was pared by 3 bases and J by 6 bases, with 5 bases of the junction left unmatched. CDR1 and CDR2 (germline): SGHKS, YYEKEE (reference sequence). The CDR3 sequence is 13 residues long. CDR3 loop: CASSYHRGDGYTF. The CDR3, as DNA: TGTGCCAGCAGCTATCACAGGGGAGATGGCTACACCTTC.

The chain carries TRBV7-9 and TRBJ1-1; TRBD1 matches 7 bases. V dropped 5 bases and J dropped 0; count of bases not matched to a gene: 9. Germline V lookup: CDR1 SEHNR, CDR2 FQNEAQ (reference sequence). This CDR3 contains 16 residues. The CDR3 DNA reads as TGTGCCAGCAGCACACATCCGGGACAGTTGAACACTGAAGCTTTCTTT. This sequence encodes CASSTHPGQLNTEAFF.

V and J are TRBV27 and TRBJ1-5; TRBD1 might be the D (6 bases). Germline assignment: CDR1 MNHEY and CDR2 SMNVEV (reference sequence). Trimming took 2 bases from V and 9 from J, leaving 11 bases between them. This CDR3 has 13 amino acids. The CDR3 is CASSLVGGGPQHF. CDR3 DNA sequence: TGTGCCAGCAGTTTAGTAGGGGGGGGGCCCCAGCATTTT.

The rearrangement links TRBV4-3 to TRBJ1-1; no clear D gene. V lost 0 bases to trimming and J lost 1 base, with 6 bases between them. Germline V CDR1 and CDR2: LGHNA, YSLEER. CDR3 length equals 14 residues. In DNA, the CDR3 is TGCGCCAGCAGCCAAGATCTCGGGAACACTGAAGCTTTCTTT. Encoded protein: CASSQDLGNTEAFF.

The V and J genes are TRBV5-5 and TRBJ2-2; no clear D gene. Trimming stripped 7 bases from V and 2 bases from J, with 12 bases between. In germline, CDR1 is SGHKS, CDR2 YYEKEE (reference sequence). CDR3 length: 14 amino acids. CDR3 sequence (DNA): TGTGCCAGCCTCCGAGAATCTAACACCGGGGAGCTGTTTTTT. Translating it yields CASLRESNTGELFF.

The CDR3 sequence: CASSLIGGGPRTDTQYF. As DNA, the CDR3 is TGTGCCAGCAGCCTGATCGGAGGGGGTCCGCGCACAGATACGCAGTATTTT. This chain joins TRBV7-3 and TRBJ2-3, with D tentatively TRBD1 or TRBD2 (6 bases each). Between the trimmed V and J ends, which lost 5 bases and 1 base, there was a span of 19 bases. Germline lookup yields CDR1 SGHTA and CDR2 FQGTGA. The CDR3 is 17 amino acids.

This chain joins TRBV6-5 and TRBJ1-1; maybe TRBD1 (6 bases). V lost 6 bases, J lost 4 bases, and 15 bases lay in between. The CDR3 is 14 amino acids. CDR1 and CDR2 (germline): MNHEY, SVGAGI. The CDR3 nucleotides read TGTGCCAGCAGAGAGGGGGGTCCCAGCACTGAAGCTTTCTTT. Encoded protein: CASREGGPSTEAFF.

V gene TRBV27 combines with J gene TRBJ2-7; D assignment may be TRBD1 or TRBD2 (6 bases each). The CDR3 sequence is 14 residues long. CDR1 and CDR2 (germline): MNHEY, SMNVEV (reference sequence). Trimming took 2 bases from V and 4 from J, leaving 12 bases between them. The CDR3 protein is CASSLKGGTYEQYF. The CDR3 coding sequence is TGTGCCAGCAGTTTAAAAGGGGGGACTTACGAGCAGTACTTC.

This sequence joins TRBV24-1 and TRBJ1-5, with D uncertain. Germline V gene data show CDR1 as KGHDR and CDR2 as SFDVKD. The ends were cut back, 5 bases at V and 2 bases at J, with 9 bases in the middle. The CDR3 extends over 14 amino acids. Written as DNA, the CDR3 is TGTGCCACCAGTGGTGGGAGTGGCAATCAGCCCCAGCATTTT. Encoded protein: CATSGGSGNQPQHF.

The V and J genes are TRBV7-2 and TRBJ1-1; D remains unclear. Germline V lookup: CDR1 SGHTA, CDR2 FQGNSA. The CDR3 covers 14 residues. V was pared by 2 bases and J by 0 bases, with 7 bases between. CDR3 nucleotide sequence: TGTGCCAGCAGCTTACACAGAATGAACACTGAAGCTTTCTTT. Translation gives CASSLHRMNTEAFF.